This T cell receptor beta chain is drawn from a study of T cell responses to AZD1222 COVID-19 vaccine. Germline CDR1 is LGHDT and CDR2 is YNNKEL (reference sequence). V shed 3 bases and J 6 bases; nucleotides not matched to a gene: 5. The CDR3 has 13 amino acids. This table comes from immunoSEQ multiplex PCR, and its TCRdb copy is limited to in-frame clones, with some not included. The data show some 100,000 clones, approximately 90% seen once. This TCR was sampled from an adult in good health. This sample comprised peripheral blood, obtained on day 0 of AZD1222 vaccination. This sequence joins TRBV3-1 (or the pseudogene TRBV3-2) and TRBJ2-7, with 7 bases aligning to TRBD1. The CDR3 DNA sequence: TGTGCCAGCAGCCACCGACAGGGTTCCGAGCAGTACTTC. Its translation is CASSHRQGSEQYF.